The clone carrying this T cell receptor beta chain was counted between two and nine times. The antigen is undetermined. By quantitative 5'-RACE with molecular barcodes, the TCR beta libraries were made. Each CDR3 protein is one row after TCRdb ran MiXCR on the 5' RACE reads. The profile covers approximately 25,000 distinct CDR3 sequences, with 7.9% appearing a single time and 25% to 30% taken by the ten largest. This specimen belongs to a study of CD8 T cells in ankylosing spondylitis. Study findings and constraints: Characteristic, it appeared, of ankylosing spondylitis blood was a TCR beta motif of several highly homologous variants. Disease-linked clones bore a CD8+ phenotype, appearing relatively rarely in peripheral blood. Significant enrichment of disease-linked clones was reported in matched ankylosing spondylitis synovial fluid.

The V gene lost 0 bases and the J gene lost 3 bases, with 6 bases spanning the gap. Per the germline V gene, CDR1 is SGDLS and CDR2 is YYNGEE. CDR3 length: 14 residues. The specimen was blood. The chain joins TRBV9 to TRBJ2-2, with D unresolved. The clonotype originates from a male donor with ankylosing spondylitis or in good health (not recorded which). The CDR3 nucleotides read TGTGCCAGCAGCGTAGGAGTTGACACCGGGGAGCTGTTTTTT. Residues: CASSVGVDTGELFF.